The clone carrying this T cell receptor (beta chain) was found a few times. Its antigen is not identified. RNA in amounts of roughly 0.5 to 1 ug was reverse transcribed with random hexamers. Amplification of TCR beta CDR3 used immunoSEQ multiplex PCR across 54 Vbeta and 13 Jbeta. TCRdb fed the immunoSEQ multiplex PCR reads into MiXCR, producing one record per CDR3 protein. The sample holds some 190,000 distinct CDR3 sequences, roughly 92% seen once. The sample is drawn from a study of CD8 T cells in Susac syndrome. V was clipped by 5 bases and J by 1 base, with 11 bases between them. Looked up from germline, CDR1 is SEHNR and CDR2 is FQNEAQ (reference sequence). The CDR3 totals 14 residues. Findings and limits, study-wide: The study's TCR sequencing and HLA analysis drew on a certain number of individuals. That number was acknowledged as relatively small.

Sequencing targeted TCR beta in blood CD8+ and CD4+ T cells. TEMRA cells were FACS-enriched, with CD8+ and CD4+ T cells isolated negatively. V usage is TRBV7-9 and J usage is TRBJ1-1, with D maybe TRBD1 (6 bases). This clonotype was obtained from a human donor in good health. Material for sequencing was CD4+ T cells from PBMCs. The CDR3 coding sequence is TGTGCCAGCAGCCCCACAGGGCCGAACACTGAAGCTTTCTTT. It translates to CASSPTGPNTEAFF.